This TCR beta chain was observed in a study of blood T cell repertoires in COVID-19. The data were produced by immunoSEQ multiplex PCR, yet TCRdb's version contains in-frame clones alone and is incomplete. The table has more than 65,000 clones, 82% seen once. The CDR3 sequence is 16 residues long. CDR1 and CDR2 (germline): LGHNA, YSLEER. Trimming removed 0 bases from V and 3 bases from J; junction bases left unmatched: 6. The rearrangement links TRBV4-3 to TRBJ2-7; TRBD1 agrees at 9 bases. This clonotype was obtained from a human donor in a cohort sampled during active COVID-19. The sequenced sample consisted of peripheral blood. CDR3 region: CASSQDWGTGLYEQYF. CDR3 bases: TGCGCCAGCAGCCAAGATTGGGGGACAGGGCTCTACGAGCAGTACTTC.